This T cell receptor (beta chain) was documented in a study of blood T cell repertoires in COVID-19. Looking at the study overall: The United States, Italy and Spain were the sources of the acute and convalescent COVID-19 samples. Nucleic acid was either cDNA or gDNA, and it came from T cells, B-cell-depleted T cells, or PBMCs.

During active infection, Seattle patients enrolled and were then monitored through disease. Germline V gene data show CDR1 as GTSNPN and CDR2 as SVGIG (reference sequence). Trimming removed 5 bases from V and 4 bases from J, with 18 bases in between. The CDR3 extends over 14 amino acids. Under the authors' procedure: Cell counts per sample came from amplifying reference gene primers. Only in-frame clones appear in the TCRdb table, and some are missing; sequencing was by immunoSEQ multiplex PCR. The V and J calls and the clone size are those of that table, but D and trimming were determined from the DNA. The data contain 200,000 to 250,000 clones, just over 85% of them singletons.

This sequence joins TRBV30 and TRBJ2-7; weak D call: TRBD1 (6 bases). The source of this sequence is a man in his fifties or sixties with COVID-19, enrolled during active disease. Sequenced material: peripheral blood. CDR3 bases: TGTGCCTGGGTAGACGAGCAGGGGCGATACGAGCAGTACTTC. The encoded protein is CAWVDEQGRYEQYF.